One T cell receptor (beta chain) is described in this entry. Its target is not known. The sample originates from a study of cytomegalovirus exposure and HLA in healthy donors. The study's findings and limits: Among TCR sequences, most were rare, though some public TCRs appeared in many donors. That first-cohort TCR clusters tended to co-occur in the 90 to 150 validation repertoires was found in a later analysis.

This CDR3 spans 15 amino acids. TCRdb keeps only in-frame clones here, not all; method: immunoSEQ multiplex PCR. The sample consists of some 98,000 clones, approximately 88% of them appearing once. The rearrangement joins TRBV21-1 to TRBJ2-1; TRBD1 is the table's D call and was not checked against the DNA. TRBV21-1 is assigned pseudogene status. This receptor was identified in a woman aged 25-40 years in good health and CMV-seronegative. Input material: PBMCs. CDR3 sequence: CASSKDPGSYNEQFF. CDR3 DNA sequence: TGTGCCAGCAGCAAAGATCCAGGTTCCTACAATGAGCAGTTCTTC.